Ten or more counts support the clone carrying this TCR beta chain. The antigen is not known. CDR3 size: 12 residues. The germline V gene has CDR1 SGHDN and CDR2 FVKESK. The V and J ends lost 6 bases and 4 bases respectively, with 9 bases between them. The sample is drawn from a study of tumor-infiltrating lymphocytes in primary liver carcinoma. Production of TCR beta cDNA used approximately 0.45 ug total RNA together with a constant-region primer. Nested multiplex PCR, run for three rounds with slightly modified ARM-PCR, yielded TCR beta libraries. The first two PCR rounds used TRBV1-TRBV30 primers with a Cbeta primer, around 10 cycles each. One entry per CDR3 protein results from TCRdb running MiXCR on the multiplex PCR reads. The repertoire holds a few hundred thousand distinct CDR3 sequences, with 50% to 75% as singletons. The researchers obtained blood RNA from unsorted whole blood and also extracted germline DNA. Chronic HBV infection was present, with no prior treatment.

Study-level findings and limits: The 250 largest clones made up significantly more of tumor than blood repertoires (p = 0.039).

The clonotype comes from a woman under 40 with primary liver carcinoma and hepatitis B virus infection. What was sequenced was peripheral blood. The gene calls are TRBV14 and TRBJ1-2; D is uncertain. The CDR3 region is CASRGGGYGYTF. The CDR3 DNA sequence: TGTGCCAGCAGGGGAGGAGGCTATGGCTACACCTTC.